The source of this T cell receptor (beta chain) is a study of OX40 agonist ivuxolimab in advanced cancers. Sequenced by immunoSEQ multiplex PCR; TCRdb stores in-frame clones only, minus some. The table includes tens of thousands of clones, roughly four fifths detected once. V was trimmed by 4 bases and J by 2 bases, leaving 24 bases between them. The germline gives CDR1 LNHDA, CDR2 SQIVND (reference sequence). The CDR3 is 18 amino acids. V usage is TRBV19 and J usage is TRBJ2-7, with D possibly matching TRBD2 (7 bases). This material consisted of CD4+ or CD8+ T cells sorted from blood, taken in a trial of the OX40 agonist ivuxolimab. This sequence was found in an adult with an advanced solid tumor such as melanoma, head and neck, liver or kidney cancer. CDR3 in DNA: TGTGCCAGTAGTACCCCGCCCCGGGGGGCGGTTACTACCTACGAGCAGTACTTC. As protein: CASSTPPRGAVTTYEQYF. Supplemented by reference TRBV19 and TRBJ2-7, the full variable domain reads DGGITQSPKYLFRKEGQNVTLSCEQNLNHDAMYWYRQDPGQGLRLIYYSQIVNDFQKGDIAEGYSVSREKKESFPLTVTSAQKNPTAFYLCASSTPPRGAVTTYEQYFGPGTRLTVT.